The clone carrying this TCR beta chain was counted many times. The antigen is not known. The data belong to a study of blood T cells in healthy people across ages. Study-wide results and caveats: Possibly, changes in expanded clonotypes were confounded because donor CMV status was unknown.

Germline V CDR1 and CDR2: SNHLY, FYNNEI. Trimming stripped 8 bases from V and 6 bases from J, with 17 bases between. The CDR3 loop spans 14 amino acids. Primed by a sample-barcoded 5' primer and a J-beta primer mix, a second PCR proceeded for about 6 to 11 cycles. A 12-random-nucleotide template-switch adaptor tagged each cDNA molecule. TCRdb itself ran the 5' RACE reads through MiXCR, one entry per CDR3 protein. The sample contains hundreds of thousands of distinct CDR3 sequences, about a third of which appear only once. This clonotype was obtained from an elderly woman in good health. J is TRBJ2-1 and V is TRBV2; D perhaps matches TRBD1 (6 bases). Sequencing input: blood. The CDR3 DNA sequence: TGTGCCAGCGGACAGTCGGACGAAAGCAATGAGCAGTTCTTC. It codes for CASGQSDESNEQFF.